These 24 T cell receptor beta chains came from one sample sequenced in a study of shared clonotypes between healthy human individuals. TCRdb keeps only in-frame clones here, not all; method: immunoSEQ multiplex PCR. Among about 960,000 clones, approximately 80% were seen once, and the ten largest hold roughly 1.5%. The sample was memory CD4+ T cells sorted from blood. Subset of the sample: CD45RA-negative fraction. The receptor set was obtained from a man between 18 and 35 years old in good health.

The chain combines TRBV7-3 with TRBJ1-6, with D unclear. The germline V gene encodes CDR1 SGHTA and CDR2 FQGTGA. The V end was cut by 5 bases, the J end by 5 bases, with 10 bases between. The CDR3 has 14 residues. DNA for the CDR3: TGTGCCAGCAGCCCGGACGGGAATAATTCACCCCTCCACTTT. It yields the protein CASSPDGNNSPLHF.

The chain has TRBV29-1 and TRBJ2-3; D unresolved. The V end lost 6 bases, the J end lost 2 bases, and 12 bases lay between the germline ends. Germline CDR1 reads SQVTM; CDR2 reads ANQGSEA. The CDR3 sequence is 13 residues long. This CDR3 reads CSVRIHATDTQYF. DNA for the CDR3: TGCAGCGTCCGGATCCATGCCACAGATACGCAGTATTTT.

The chain couples TRBV7-2 to TRBJ1-5; D gene ambiguous. The CDR3 totals 16 residues. The ends were cut back, 5 bases at V and 5 bases at J, with 19 bases in the middle. Germline assignment: CDR1 SGHTA and CDR2 FQGNSA. The CDR3 DNA sequence: TGTGCCAGCAGCAAAGAACGGGGAGGACTTTATCAGCCCCAGCATTTT. This translates into CASSKERGGLYQPQHF. Drawing the rest from reference TRBV7-2 and TRBJ1-5, the complete variable domain is GAGVSQSPSNKVTEKGKDVELRCDPISGHTALYWYRQSLGQGLEFLIYFQGNSAPDKSGLPSDRFSAERTGGSVSTLTIQRTQQEDSAVYLCASSKERGGLYQPQHFGDGTRLSIL.

V usage is TRBV5-1 and J usage is TRBJ2-5; TRBD2 matches at 9 bases. Germline CDR1 SGHRS, CDR2 YFSETQ. J was trimmed by 5 bases and V by 3 bases; bases with no gene match: 5. The CDR3 consists of 14 residues. The CDR3 DNA is TGCGCCAGCAGCTGGATAGCGGGAGATGAGACCCAGTACTTC. Residues: CASSWIAGDETQYF.

The chain links TRBV18 to TRBJ2-2; tentative D call: TRBD1 (5 bases). Germline values: CDR1 KGHSH, CDR2 LQKENI. This CDR3 spans 15 amino acids. V was trimmed by 2 bases and J by 7 bases, leaving 14 bases between them. CDR3 nucleotides: TGTGCCAGCTCACCATCCCAGGGCCTGGGCGGGGAGCTGTTTTTT. Protein: CASSPSQGLGGELFF.

This clone was seen a single time. The CDR3 region has the DNA TGTGCCAGCAGTGACTCGATCTTGGCGGACAGGGTTGGCGGCTACACCTTC. Amino acid sequence: CASSDSILADRVGGYTF. The rearrangement joins TRBV6-4 to TRBJ1-2; 8 positions match TRBD1. The CDR3 has 17 amino acids. Germline lookup yields CDR1 MRHNA and CDR2 SNTAGT. V gave up 0 bases and J gave up 8 bases; unmatched junction bases: 14.

This clone has a handful of counts. This chain links TRBV5-1 with TRBJ1-1; D is unclear. Per germline, CDR1 SGHRS and CDR2 YFSETQ. The CDR3 consists of 14 residues. With 2 bases removed from V and 1 base from J, the gap between germline ends came to 9 bases. This chain's CDR3 is CASSFSPSNTEAFF. The CDR3 coding sequence is TGCGCCAGCAGCTTCTCCCCGTCGAACACTGAAGCTTTCTTT.

J is TRBJ2-7 and V is TRBV11-2; TRBD1 matches 8 bases. Germline V gene sequence: CDR1 SGHAT, CDR2 FQNNGV. The CDR3 runs 15 residues. V was clipped by 2 bases and J by 2 bases; unmatched bases: 5. The CDR3 nucleotides read TGTGCCAGCAGCTTAACACAGGGGGGTCCCTACGAGCAGTACTTC. Translated: CASSLTQGGPYEQYF.

The V call is TRBV6-6, the J call TRBJ1-3; no definite D call. V was shortened by 8 bases and J by 1 base, with 9 bases between the two germline ends. CDR1 and CDR2 from the germline V gene are MNHNY and SVGAGI (reference sequence). The length of the CDR3 is 13 residues. CDR3 bases: TGTGCCAGCGTACCGGGGTCTGGAAACACCATATATTTT. Translating gives CASVPGSGNTIYF.

V is TRBV19 and J is TRBJ2-1; 10 bases agree with TRBD2. With V trimmed by 1 base and J by 3 bases, 3 bases remained unmatched. The CDR3 extends over 16 amino acids. Germline CDR1 is LNHDA and CDR2 is SQIVND (reference sequence). In nucleotides, the CDR3 is TGTGCCAGTAGTATAGGACTAGCGGGTCACTACAATGAGCAGTTCTTC. This sequence encodes CASSIGLAGHYNEQFF. The full variable domain, in which reference TRBV19 and TRBJ2-1 provide the parts outside the CDR3, is DGGITQSPKYLFRKEGQNVTLSCEQNLNHDAMYWYRQDPGQGLRLIYYSQIVNDFQKGDIAEGYSVSREKKESFPLTVTSAQKNPTAFYLCASSIGLAGHYNEQFFGPGTRLTVL.

This clone was observed a few times. The gene calls are TRBV27 and TRBJ2-7; D might be TRBD1 (6 bases). The CDR3 is made up of 14 amino acids. CDR1 and CDR2 from the germline V gene are MNHEY and SMNVEV (reference sequence). V was pared by 6 bases and J by 4 bases, with 16 bases between. CDR3 nucleotides: TGTGCCAGCAGGAGAATAGGGGGATGGTACGAGCAGTACTTC. As protein: CASRRIGGWYEQYF.

This clone was detected ten times or more. The chain is built from TRBV7-3 and TRBJ1-1, with D hard to call. The CDR3 is 13 amino acids. Trimming took off 4 bases at V and 1 base at J, with 7 bases between the two ends. The germline V gene has CDR1 SGHTA and CDR2 FQGTGA. CDR3 sequence reads: CASSSRQNTEAFF. Written as DNA, the CDR3 is TGTGCCAGCAGCTCCCGCCAGAACACTGAAGCTTTCTTT.

The J gene is TRBJ1-1, the V gene TRBV5-1, with 7 bases identical to TRBD1. The CDR3 is 14 amino acids. V lost 4 bases to trimming and J lost 7 bases; unmatched junction nucleotides: 10. The V gene's germline CDR1 is SGHRS and CDR2 YFSETQ. As DNA, the CDR3 is TGCGCCAGCAGCGGGGGGGACAGTAGTAATGAAGCTTTCTTT. The encoded protein is CASSGGDSSNEAFF.

The chain employs TRBV9 and TRBJ2-1, with D perhaps TRBD1 (5 bases). Trimming stripped 2 bases from V and 7 bases from J, with 10 bases between. Germline CDR1 reads SGDLS; CDR2 reads YYNGEE. This CDR3 comprises 13 residues. DNA of the CDR3: TGTGCCAGCAGCGTGATGGGGCGGAATGAGCAGTTCTTC. Amino acids: CASSVMGRNEQFF.

This clone was detected a few times. This chain links TRBV28 with TRBJ2-2, with 12 nucleotides matching TRBD1. Germline V gene lookup returns CDR1 MDHEN and CDR2 SYDVKM. Trimming cost V 5 bases and J 8 bases; bases outside gene matches: 9. CDR3 length equals 16 residues. The CDR3 nucleotides read TGTGCCAGCAGTGTCCCGGGACAGGGGGCGCCGGGGGAGCTGTTTTTT. Its translation: CASSVPGQGAPGELFF.

The chain combines TRBV5-1 with TRBJ2-7; 10 nucleotides align to TRBD2. V shed 7 bases, J shed 2 bases, and the junction held 6 bases outside the gene matches. The CDR3 is made up of 14 amino acids. Germline CDR1 is SGHRS and CDR2 is YFSETQ. CDR3 nucleotides: TGCGCCAGCGGATTAGCGGGAGGCACCTACGAGCAGTACTTC. Residues: CASGLAGGTYEQYF.

J is TRBJ1-2 and V is TRBV29-1, with a tentative D call TRBD1 (5 bases). This CDR3 spans 11 amino acids. Germline V gene lookup returns CDR1 SQVTM and CDR2 ANQGSEA. The ends were cut back, 7 bases at V and 5 bases at J, with 11 bases in the middle. CDR3 residues: CSGTDSYGYTF. The CDR3 nucleotides read TGCAGCGGGACCGACAGTTATGGCTACACCTTC.

The chain couples TRBV10-3 to TRBJ2-3; no clear D. CDR3 length equals 13 residues. Germline CDR1 and CDR2: ENHRY and SYGVKD. Between the trimmed V and J ends, which lost 4 bases and 1 base, there was a span of 6 bases. The CDR3 region is CAISGTGTDTQYF. DNA of the CDR3: TGTGCCATCAGTGGGACCGGCACAGATACGCAGTATTTT.

The gene calls are TRBV5-6 and TRBJ2-5; 13 positions agree with TRBD2. This CDR3 has 19 amino acids. Unmatched junction bases numbered 12, after V lost 4 bases and J lost 0 bases. Germline CDR1 and CDR2: SGHDT and YYEEEE. CDR3 DNA sequence: TGTGCCAGCAGCGGGGGGTTTGGGACTAGCGGGACGTACCAAGAGACCCAGTACTTC. Translation gives CASSGGFGTSGTYQETQYF.

The rearrangement joins TRBV5-1 to TRBJ2-7; D is unresolved. The CDR3 is made up of 15 amino acids. Germline values: CDR1 SGHRS, CDR2 YFSETQ. V was pared by 4 bases and J by 0 bases, with 14 bases between. DNA for the CDR3: TGCGCCAGCAGCCCGAACTCTATGAGCTCCTACGAGCAGTACTTC. Translating it yields CASSPNSMSSYEQYF.

The chain employs TRBV5-4 and TRBJ2-1, with TRBD2 matching 11 bases. CDR1 is SGHNT, CDR2 YYREEE, per germline (reference sequence). J was trimmed by 0 bases and V by 0 bases; bases with no gene match: 2. The CDR3 spans 17 residues. The CDR3 sequence: CASSLDTSGSSYNEQFF. DNA for the CDR3: TGTGCCAGCAGCTTGGACACTAGCGGGAGCTCCTACAATGAGCAGTTCTTC.

With respect to this clone: A junction boundary mismatches the germline segment, possibly from a read error. The gene calls are TRBV30 and TRBJ2-1; maybe TRBD1 (6 bases). The CDR3 has 19 amino acids. Per germline, CDR1 GTSNPN and CDR2 SVGIG (reference sequence). The CDR3 region is CSSVGGFLITASSYNEQLF. The DNA for the CDR3 is TGTTCATCCGTAGGGGGTTTTCTCATAACCGCCAGCTCCTACAATGAGCAGCTCTTC. Full variable domain (remainder filled in from reference TRBV30 and TRBJ2-1): SQTIHQWPATLVQPVGSPLSLECTVEGTSNPNLYWYRQAAGRGLQLLFYSVGIGQISSEVPQNLSASRPQDRQFILSSKKLLLSDSGFYLCSSVGGFLITASSYNEQLFGPGTRLTVL.

The CDR3 loop is CASSSARAGGHNEQFF. The CDR3 DNA sequence: TGTGCCAGCAGCTCGGCCAGAGCGGGGGGACACAATGAGCAGTTCTTC. The genes are TRBV7-9 and TRBJ2-1, with 9 bases identical to TRBD2. Germline lookup yields CDR1 SEHNR and CDR2 FQNEAQ (reference sequence). The CDR3 consists of 16 residues. The junction had 9 bases not matched to a gene; V was cut back by 4 bases and J by 5 bases.

The table lists this clone with a count of one. V usage is TRBV6-1 and J usage is TRBJ2-7; TRBD2 matches at 11 bases. Trimming cost V 4 bases and J 1 base; bases outside gene matches: 6. The CDR3 is 16 residues long. The V gene's germline CDR1 is MNHNS and CDR2 SASEGT. The chain's CDR3 is CASSVTGTSGSYEQYF. Here the CDR3 DNA reads TGTGCCAGCAGTGTAACCGGGACTAGCGGTTCCTACGAGCAGTACTTC.